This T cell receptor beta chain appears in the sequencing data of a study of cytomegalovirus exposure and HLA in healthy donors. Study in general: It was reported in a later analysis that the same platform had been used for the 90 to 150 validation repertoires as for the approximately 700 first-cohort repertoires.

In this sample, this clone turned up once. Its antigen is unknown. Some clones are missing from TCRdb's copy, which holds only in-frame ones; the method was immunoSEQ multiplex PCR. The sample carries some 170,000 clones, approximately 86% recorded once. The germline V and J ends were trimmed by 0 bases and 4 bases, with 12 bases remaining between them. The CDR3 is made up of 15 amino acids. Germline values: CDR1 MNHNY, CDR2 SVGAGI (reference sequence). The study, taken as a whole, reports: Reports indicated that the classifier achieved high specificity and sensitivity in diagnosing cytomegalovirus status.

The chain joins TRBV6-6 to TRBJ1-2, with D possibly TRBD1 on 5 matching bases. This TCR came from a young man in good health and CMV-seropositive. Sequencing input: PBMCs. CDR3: CASSYSGEGPYGYTF. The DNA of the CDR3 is TGTGCCAGCAGTTACTCGGGGGAGGGGCCCTATGGCTACACCTTC.